The next 4 T cell receptor beta chains were all read from a single sample in a study of cytomegalovirus exposure and HLA in healthy donors. The PCR made use of 60 Vbeta and 13 Jbeta primers. Using immunoSEQ multiplex PCR, the repertoire was profiled, and TCRdb retains in-frame clones only, with some absent. The table shows about 150,000 clones, with 83% occurring only once. Specimen: PBMCs. All receptors derive from a man aged 40-49 years in good health and CMV-seronegative.

The J gene is TRBJ1-2, the V gene TRBV28; 7 positions match TRBD1. CDR3 length: 13 residues. With V trimmed by 7 bases and J by 13 bases, 15 bases remained unmatched. Looked up from germline, CDR1 is MDHEN and CDR2 is SYDVKM. In nucleotides, the CDR3 is TGTGCCAGCACCCGAATAGGGGGCCGACGATCCACCTTC. Translation gives CASTRIGGRRSTF.

This clone appeared once. Other DNA sequences within the sample encode an identical CDR3. The chain has TRBV9 and TRBJ2-5; 9 bases line up with TRBD1. Germline V lookup: CDR1 SGDLS, CDR2 YYNGEE. CDR3 length: 14 residues. Trimming took 4 bases from V and 5 from J; bases not matched to a gene: 6. The CDR3 sequence is CASSPGTGYETQYF. CDR3 bases: TGTGCCAGCAGCCCCGGGACAGGGTACGAGACCCAGTACTTC.

This CDR3 is CASSRNAPGQGDSPLHF. The CDR3 nucleotides read TGCGCCAGCAGCCGCAATGCCCCGGGACAGGGCGATTCACCCCTCCACTTT. The chain uses TRBV5-1 and TRBJ1-6, with 9 bases matching TRBD1. V was clipped by 4 bases and J by 8 bases; unmatched bases: 13. Looked up from germline, CDR1 is SGHRS and CDR2 is YFSETQ. The CDR3 is 17 residues long.

This rearrangement joins TRBV2 to TRBJ2-2; 9 bases map to TRBD2. This CDR3 is built from 18 residues. Trimming at V came to 5 bases and at J to 1 base, leaving 11 bases not matched to a gene. Germline V gene data show CDR1 as SNHLY and CDR2 as FYNNEI. The chain's CDR3 is CASSTEASGGRNTGELFF. The CDR3 DNA reads as TGTGCCAGCAGTACAGAGGCCAGCGGGGGGCGGAACACCGGGGAGCTGTTTTTT.